These 30 T cell receptor beta chains originate from one sample sequenced in a study of beta chain features in type 1 diabetes. Findings and caveats of the study: Researchers report that Type 1 diabetes patients had moderately but significantly shorter TCRB CDR3s across all four CD4+ subsets.

No antigen has been assigned to these receptors. The entirety of the isolated RNA underwent reverse transcription, so expressed TCRB transcripts were sequenced. The data were produced by immunoSEQ multiplex PCR, yet TCRdb's version contains in-frame clones alone and is incomplete. The data contain under 200,000 clones, approximately 10% of them singletons. Sample: central memory CD4+ T cells from blood. These receptors all come from a man under 40 with type 1 diabetes.

This chain uses TRBV4-2 with TRBJ2-5; D is undetermined. The germline V gene encodes CDR1 LGHNA and CDR2 YNFKEQ. The CDR3 consists of 13 residues. Trimming removed 4 bases from V and 2 bases from J, with 8 bases in between. CDR3 DNA sequence: TGTGCCAGCAGCCTTGGGCCTCAAGAGACCCAGTACTTC. Protein product: CASSLGPQETQYF.

Only a few counts were recorded for this clone. This chain links TRBV7-8 with TRBJ1-5; D is possibly TRBD1 (6 bases). CDR1 is SGHVS and CDR2 is FQNEAQ in the germline V gene. Trimming removed 1 base from V and 5 bases from J, with 12 bases in between. CDR3 length: 15 residues. The CDR3 loop reads CASSLVRTAYQPQHF. CDR3 nucleotide sequence: TGTGCCAGCAGCTTAGTCCGGACAGCTTATCAGCCCCAGCATTTT.

V usage is TRBV14 and J usage is TRBJ1-2, with TRBD1 matching over 7 bases. The germline CDR1 and CDR2 sequences are SGHDN and FVKESK. CDR3 length equals 15 residues. The J segment lost 8 bases and the V segment lost 0 bases, leaving 9 bases of the junction unmatched. The chain's CDR3 is CASSQDFDRVGGYTF. CDR3 sequence (DNA): TGTGCCAGCAGCCAAGACTTCGACAGGGTGGGCGGCTACACCTTC.

This clone was detected only a few times. J is TRBJ2-7 and V is TRBV7-2, with TRBD2 matching over 10 bases. Germline-derived CDR1 and CDR2 are SGHTA and FQGNSA. This CDR3 is 16 amino acids long. The J segment lost 2 bases and the V segment lost 1 base, leaving 5 bases of the junction unmatched. The CDR3 DNA reads as TGTGCCAGCAGCTTAGGGACTAGCGGAGCGACCTACGAGCAGTACTTC. This sequence encodes CASSLGTSGATYEQYF.

A few counts support this clone. The chain couples TRBV10-3 to TRBJ2-7; unclear D gene. Between the trimmed V and J ends, which lost 4 bases and 1 base, there was a span of 11 bases. The CDR3 is made up of 14 amino acids. Per the germline V gene, CDR1 is ENHRY and CDR2 is SYGVKD. This CDR3 reads CAISALPESYEQYF. In DNA, the CDR3 is TGTGCCATCAGTGCACTACCCGAATCCTACGAGCAGTACTTC.

In its sample, this clone was seen a few times. J is TRBJ2-7 and V is TRBV28, with 8 bases fitting TRBD1. The CDR3 consists of 15 residues. V shed 7 bases and J 2 bases; nucleotides not matched to a gene: 10. Germline assignment: CDR1 MDHEN and CDR2 SYDVKM. CDR3 DNA: TGTGCCAGCACCCGGACAGGGCCAACCACCTACGAGCAGTACTTC. It is translated as CASTRTGPTTYEQYF.

This clone appeared a few times. Here the CDR3 DNA reads TGTGCCAGCAGTGGGACTAGCGGGGGACAAGAGACCCAGTACTTC. Protein product: CASSGTSGGQETQYF. This sequence joins TRBV6-6 and TRBJ2-5, with 14 bases fitting TRBD2. V lost 5 bases, J lost 2 bases, and 1 base stayed unmatched. This CDR3 is built from 15 residues. CDR1 is MNHNY and CDR2 is SVGAGI in the germline V gene (reference sequence).

This clone appeared a single time. This chain connects TRBV4-3 to TRBJ1-2; TRBD1 might be the D (6 bases). In germline, CDR1 is LGHNA, CDR2 YSLEER. Trimming shortened V by 8 bases and J by 4 bases, and 17 bases separated the two germline ends. The CDR3 loop spans 14 amino acids. CDR3 residues: CASRRTAGAYGYTF. In nucleotides, the CDR3 is TGCGCCAGCCGGCGCACAGCGGGGGCCTATGGCTACACCTTC.

This clone showed up just a few times. The genes are TRBV2 and TRBJ2-1; 7 positions agree with TRBD1. CDR1 is SNHLY, CDR2 FYNNEI, per germline. Trimming removed 7 bases from V and 0 bases from J; junction bases left unmatched: 6. The CDR3 covers 15 residues. Here the CDR3 reads CASKGQTSSYNEQFF. CDR3 DNA sequence: TGTGCCAGCAAGGGACAGACGAGCTCCTACAATGAGCAGTTCTTC.

This clone was seen more than once but under ten times. J is TRBJ2-3 and V is TRBV29-1, with a possible D match to TRBD2 (6 bases). V was cut by 8 bases and J by 1 base, with 19 bases left in between. Germline CDR1 and CDR2: SQVTM and ANQGSEA. There are 15 residues in the CDR3. CDR3 region: CSIFGAGFGTDTQYF. In DNA form, the CDR3 reads TGCAGCATATTTGGGGCGGGATTCGGCACAGATACGCAGTATTTT.

This clone was observed a few times. The rearrangement joins TRBV11-2 to TRBJ2-2; 12 bases are shared with TRBD2. The germline gives CDR1 SGHAT, CDR2 FQNNGV. V was clipped by 3 bases and J by 5 bases; unmatched bases: 7. The CDR3 covers 17 residues. The DNA of the CDR3 is TGTGCCAGCAGCTTCCTAGCGGGAGGGTTGAGAACCGGGGAGCTGTTTTTT. It is translated as CASSFLAGGLRTGELFF.

The V call is TRBV7-8, the J call TRBJ2-7; no firm D call. The CDR3 runs to 14 residues. V was cut by 1 base and J by 5 bases, with 12 bases left in between. Germline CDR1 is SGHVS and CDR2 is FQNEAQ. The CDR3 DNA reads TGTGCCAGCAGCTTAGTAAGCGCCGGAGACGAGCAGTACTTC. It is translated as CASSLVSAGDEQYF.

The CDR3 sequence is CASSPAGQGYNEQFF. In nucleotides, the CDR3 is TGTGCCAGCAGTCCCGCCGGACAGGGTTACAATGAGCAGTTCTTC. The chain has TRBV28 and TRBJ2-1; 8 bases fit TRBD1. From germline, CDR1 is MDHEN and CDR2 SYDVKM. J lost 4 bases, V lost 5 bases, and 7 bases had no gene match. The CDR3 consists of 15 residues. The variable domain in full, completed from reference TRBV28 and TRBJ2-1, reads DVKVTQSSRYLVKRTGEKVFLECVQDMDHENMFWYRQDPGLGLRLIYFSYDVKMKEKGDIPEGYSVSREKKERFSLILESASTNQTSMYLCASSPAGQGYNEQFFGPGTRLTVL.

This clone was picked up a small number of times. The CDR3 reads CASSVLGGQNTEAFF. CDR3 bases: TGCGCCAGCAGCGTCCTAGGGGGCCAGAACACTGAAGCTTTCTTT. The chain couples TRBV5-1 to TRBJ1-1; 7 bases line up with TRBD1. Germline V gene sequence: CDR1 SGHRS, CDR2 YFSETQ. Germline trimming cut 4 bases from V and 1 base from J; bases unmatched to any gene: 7. This CDR3 contains 15 residues.

This clone came up many times. The rearrangement uses TRBV28 and TRBJ2-7, with 12 positions matching TRBD2. This CDR3 region has 12 residues. V trimming: 10 bases; J trimming: 4 bases; junction bases outside the gene matches: 2. Germline-derived CDR1 and CDR2 are MDHEN and SYDVKM. In nucleotides, the CDR3 is TGTGCCACGGGACTAGCGGGTTACGAGCAGTACTTC. It encodes CATGLAGYEQYF.

The V gene is TRBV7-9, the J gene TRBJ2-5, with D possibly TRBD2 on 5 matching bases. V shed 2 bases and J shed 2 bases, with 15 bases lying between them. In germline, CDR1 is SEHNR, CDR2 FQNEAQ (reference sequence). The length of the CDR3 is 16 residues. Here the CDR3 DNA reads TGTGCCAGCAGCTTATTCCGGGGTTCGGGGCAAGAGACCCAGTACTTC. Translated: CASSLFRGSGQETQYF.

The J gene is TRBJ2-5, the V gene TRBV7-2; D might be TRBD1 (6 bases). Germline CDR1 SGHTA, CDR2 FQGNSA. The CDR3 spans 14 residues. V was cut by 1 base and J by 7 bases, with 13 bases left in between. CDR3 sequence (DNA): TGTGCCAGCAGCTTAGTTCCAGGGGTGGGGACCCAGTACTTC. Translation: CASSLVPGVGTQYF.

The V call is TRBV11-2, the J call TRBJ2-7; TRBD1 matches 9 bases. The ends lost 2 bases at V and 9 bases at J; junction bases unmatched: 5. The germline gives CDR1 SGHAT, CDR2 FQNNGV. This CDR3 has 13 residues. The CDR3 is CASSLQQGAVQYF. DNA of the CDR3: TGTGCCAGCAGCTTACAACAGGGGGCTGTGCAGTACTTC.

The rearrangement uses TRBV28 and TRBJ1-1, with a possible D match to TRBD1 (6 bases). Trimming pared 5 bases from V and 6 bases from J, leaving 16 bases between. The CDR3 runs 14 residues. Germline-derived CDR1 and CDR2 are MDHEN and SYDVKM. The CDR3 DNA reads as TGTGCCAGCAGTGCCACAGGGCCGGTCCCTGAAGCTTTCTTT. Translated: CASSATGPVPEAFF.

This clone has a handful of counts. This sequence joins TRBV28 and TRBJ2-3; 9 bases fit TRBD2. The V segment lost 6 bases and the J segment 4 bases; nucleotides outside the gene matches: 5. The CDR3 consists of 14 residues. Germline-derived CDR1 and CDR2 are MDHEN and SYDVKM. For the CDR3, the DNA is TGTGCCAGCAGCCCCGCGGGAGGGCCAGATACGCAGTATTTT. Its translation is CASSPAGGPDTQYF.

The chain's CDR3 is CASSPLARSDGTEAFF. CDR3 DNA: TGTGCCAGCAGCCCATTAGCGAGGTCTGATGGCACTGAAGCTTTCTTT. The rearrangement joins TRBV7-2 to TRBJ1-1; D ambiguous. The CDR3 consists of 16 residues. V was clipped by 5 bases and J by 4 bases, with 20 bases between them. The germline CDR1 and CDR2 sequences are SGHTA and FQGNSA. The full variable domain, completed using reference TRBV7-2 and TRBJ1-1, is GAGVSQSPSNKVTEKGKDVELRCDPISGHTALYWYRQSLGQGLEFLIYFQGNSAPDKSGLPSDRFSAERTGGSVSTLTIQRTQQEDSAVYLCASSPLARSDGTEAFFGQGTRLTVV.

The rearrangement uses TRBV4-1 and TRBJ2-1; TRBD2 aligns across 14 bases. Looked up from germline, CDR1 is MGHRA and CDR2 is YSYEKL. The CDR3 spans 16 residues. The J segment lost 9 bases and the V segment lost 2 bases, leaving 6 bases of the junction unmatched. The CDR3 bases are TGCGCCAGCAGCCAAACCGGGACTAGCGGGAGAGGTGAGCAGTTCTTC. Encoded protein: CASSQTGTSGRGEQFF.

The CDR3 reads CASSNQALQETQYF. DNA for the CDR3: TGTGCCAGCAGTAATCAGGCACTCCAAGAGACCCAGTACTTC. The V call is TRBV28, the J call TRBJ2-5; D not certain. Trimming took off 5 bases at V and 1 base at J, with 11 bases between the two ends. The germline gives CDR1 MDHEN, CDR2 SYDVKM. The CDR3 loop spans 14 amino acids.

This clone was seen more than once but under ten times. The CDR3 nucleotides read TGTGCCTCTACGGAGGGGAGGTTTAGCACTGAAGCTTTCTTT. Translating it yields CASTEGRFSTEAFF. The rearrangement joins TRBV6-5 to TRBJ1-1, with D tentatively TRBD1 (5 bases). Trimming shortened V by 11 bases and J by 4 bases, and 20 bases separated the two germline ends. This CDR3 contains 14 residues. Germline V gene sequence: CDR1 MNHEY, CDR2 SVGAGI.

This clone was observed a few times. The V and J genes are TRBV4-2 and TRBJ1-1; no clear D. The CDR3 has 13 residues. Germline values: CDR1 LGHNA, CDR2 YNFKEQ. V lost 6 bases and J lost 3, with 11 bases in between. CDR3 in amino acids: CASSRDADTEAFF. The CDR3 DNA is TGTGCCAGCAGTCGGGATGCCGACACTGAAGCTTTCTTT.

The sample holds a few counts of this clone. The V and J genes are TRBV5-5 and TRBJ2-4; TRBD1 matches at 9 bases. There are 15 residues in the CDR3. The ends lost 3 bases at V and 10 bases at J; junction bases unmatched: 11. Germline V gene sequence: CDR1 SGHKS, CDR2 YYEKEE (reference sequence). CDR3 in DNA: TGTGCCAGCAGCTCTGCACCGGGACAGGGCACGATTCAGTACTTC. Amino acid sequence: CASSSAPGQGTIQYF. The full variable domain, its missing parts supplied by reference TRBV5-5 and TRBJ2-4, is DAGVTQSPTHLIKTRGQQVTLRCSPISGHKSVSWYQQVLGQGPQFIFQYYEKEERGRGNFPDRFSARQFPNYSSELNVNALLLGDSALYLCASSSAPGQGTIQYFGAGTRLSVL.

The V and J genes are TRBV7-8 and TRBJ2-7; maybe TRBD2 (6 bases). The V end was cut by 5 bases, the J end by 3 bases, with 17 bases between. The CDR3 runs 15 residues. Germline CDR1 and CDR2: SGHVS and FQNEAQ. CDR3 in amino acids: CASSPRTTILYEQYF. CDR3 sequence (DNA): TGTGCCAGCAGCCCCCGGACTACTATACTCTACGAGCAGTACTTC.

The sample holds a few counts of this clone. CDR3 amino acids: CASSWLGVNTEAFF. CDR3 bases: TGTGCCAGCAGTTGGTTAGGGGTAAACACTGAAGCTTTCTTT. The chain has TRBV6-5 and TRBJ1-1; perhaps TRBD1 as D (5 bases). Per germline, CDR1 MNHEY and CDR2 SVGAGI. The CDR3 consists of 14 residues. The V end lost 4 bases, the J end lost 2 bases, and 11 bases lay between the germline ends.

Only a few counts were recorded for this clone. The CDR3: CASRKSAGLDRDEQFF. The CDR3, as DNA: TGTGCCAGCAGGAAATCAGCGGGACTAGATAGGGATGAGCAGTTCTTC. The V and J genes are TRBV11-2 and TRBJ2-1; the match to TRBD2 covers 8 bases. The CDR3 sequence is 16 residues long. Trimming at V came to 6 bases and at J to 8 bases, leaving 15 bases not matched to a gene. CDR1 and CDR2 (germline): SGHAT, FQNNGV.

This clone was observed a handful of times. V is TRBV2 and J is TRBJ2-6; TRBD2 aligns across 7 bases. From germline, CDR1 is SNHLY and CDR2 FYNNEI. The V and J ends lost 4 bases and 4 bases, in that order; junction bases with no gene match: 7. CDR3 size: 16 residues. The CDR3 protein is CASSVSSGAGANVLTF. The DNA for the CDR3 is TGTGCCAGCAGTGTATCCAGCGGGGCAGGGGCCAACGTCCTGACTTTC. Full variable domain (remainder filled in from reference TRBV2 and TRBJ2-6): EPEVTQTPSHQVTQMGQEVILRCVPISNHLYFYWYRQILGQKVEFLVSFYNNEISEKSEIFDDQFSVERPDGSNFTLKIRSTKLEDSAMYFCASSVSSGAGANVLTFGAGSRLTVL.